Listed below are T cell receptor beta chains from one sample, sequenced in a study of T cell responses to AZD1222 COVID-19 vaccine. The data were produced by immunoSEQ multiplex PCR, yet TCRdb's version contains in-frame clones alone and is incomplete. The repertoire includes 140,000 or so clones, about 91% of them detected once, and 1.5% to 2% sits in the top ten. The specimen was peripheral blood, collected on day 0 of AZD1222 vaccination. Receptor source: an adult in good health. The CDR3 runs from the conserved cysteine through the conserved F or W. D genes are given only for firm matches. Not every row has a clone size; where given, it reads once, few, many or a size class.

v_gene: TRBV12-3/TRBV12-4
abundance: -
d_gene: -
len: 12
j_gene: TRBJ1-2
CDR3aa: CASSRSNYGYTF
CDR3nt: TGTGCCAGCAGTCGGTCCAACTATGGCTACACCTTC

v_gene: TRBV18
abundance: -
d_gene: -
len: 15
j_gene: TRBJ1-1
CDR3aa: CASSPTQPTNTEAFF
CDR3nt: TGTGCCAGCTCACCGACACAGCCTACGAACACTGAAGCTTTCTTT

v_gene: TRBV19
abundance: -
d_gene: -
len: 14
j_gene: TRBJ1-5
CDR3aa: CASSIGRTNQPQHF
CDR3nt: TGTGCCAGTAGTATAGGACGGACCAATCAGCCCCAGCATTTT

v_gene: TRBV5-4
abundance: -
d_gene: TRBD1
len: 16
j_gene: TRBJ1-1
CDR3aa: CASRPGDRGAKTEAFF
CDR3nt: TGTGCCAGCCGCCCGGGGGACAGGGGGGCCAAAACTGAAGCTTTCTTT

v_gene: TRBV11-1
abundance: -
d_gene: -
len: 14
j_gene: TRBJ1-2
CDR3aa: CASSPGPGSGGYTF
CDR3nt: TGTGCCAGCAGCCCGGGACCGGGGTCGGGTGGCTACACCTTC

v_gene: TRBV5-4
abundance: -
d_gene: -
len: 15
j_gene: TRBJ1-4
CDR3aa: CASSQKGDLNEKLFF
CDR3nt: TGTGCCAGCAGCCAAAAGGGGGACCTTAATGAAAAACTGTTTTTT

v_gene: TRBV7-2
abundance: -
d_gene: TRBD1
len: 16
j_gene: TRBJ1-3
CDR3aa: CASSNWGQSAGNTIYF
CDR3nt: TGTGCCAGCAGCAACTGGGGACAGTCGGCTGGAAACACCATATATTTT

v_gene: TRBV11-3
abundance: -
d_gene: -
len: 14
j_gene: TRBJ1-1
CDR3aa: CASSLGKRDSEAFF
CDR3nt: TGTGCCAGCAGCTTAGGGAAGCGGGACTCTGAAGCTTTCTTT

v_gene: TRBV5-4
abundance: -
d_gene: TRBD1
len: 15
j_gene: TRBJ2-5
CDR3aa: CASSFSGQGGETQYF
CDR3nt: TGTGCCAGCAGCTTCTCGGGACAGGGGGGAGAGACCCAGTACTTC

v_gene: TRBV5-4
abundance: -
d_gene: -
len: 13
j_gene: TRBJ1-2
CDR3aa: CASSLRNNYGYTF
CDR3nt: TGTGCCAGCAGCTTGAGAAATAACTATGGCTACACCTTC

v_gene: TRBV4-3
abundance: -
d_gene: -
len: 15
j_gene: TRBJ1-2
CDR3aa: CASSQFKGQPYGYTF
CDR3nt: TGCGCCAGCAGCCAATTTAAGGGGCAGCCCTATGGCTACACCTTC

v_gene: TRBV2
abundance: once
d_gene: -
len: 15
j_gene: TRBJ1-5
CDR3aa: CASSEVNRINQPQHF
CDR3nt: TGTGCCAGCAGTGAAGTGAACAGGATCAATCAGCCCCAGCATTTT

v_gene: TRBV24-1
abundance: -
d_gene: -
len: 15
j_gene: TRBJ2-5
CDR3aa: CATSDRTSEVGTQYF
CDR3nt: TGTGCCACCAGTGATCGTACTAGTGAAGTTGGGACCCAGTACTTC

v_gene: TRBV11-1
abundance: -
d_gene: TRBD2
len: 14
j_gene: TRBJ2-1
CDR3aa: CASQVAASGGAEFF
CDR3nt: TGTGCCAGCCAGGTGGCCGCTAGCGGGGGGGCGGAGTTCTTC

v_gene: TRBV7-9
abundance: once
d_gene: -
len: 13
j_gene: TRBJ1-2
CDR3aa: CASSQSGHYGYTF
CDR3nt: TGTGCCAGCAGCCAAAGTGGGCACTATGGCTACACCTTC

v_gene: TRBV2
abundance: -
d_gene: TRBD2
len: 14
j_gene: TRBJ2-3
CDR3aa: CASSVAGNTDTQYF
CDR3nt: TGTGCCAGCAGCGTAGCGGGAAACACAGATACGCAGTATTTT

v_gene: TRBV2
abundance: -
d_gene: -
len: 13
j_gene: TRBJ2-3
CDR3aa: CASSGLATDTQYF
CDR3nt: TGTGCCAGCAGTGGTCTGGCCACAGATACGCAGTATTTT

v_gene: TRBV7-2
abundance: once
d_gene: -
len: 15
j_gene: TRBJ2-6
CDR3aa: CASSWTYSGANVLTF
CDR3nt: TGTGCCAGCAGCTGGACATACTCTGGGGCCAACGTCCTGACTTTC

v_gene: TRBV12-5
abundance: once
d_gene: -
len: 13
j_gene: TRBJ2-5
CDR3aa: CASGLPPGETQYF
CDR3nt: TGTGCTAGTGGTTTGCCGCCCGGCGAGACCCAGTACTTC

v_gene: TRBV15
abundance: -
d_gene: -
len: 17
j_gene: TRBJ1-5
CDR3aa: CATSRDQGPYSNQPQHF
CDR3nt: TGTGCCACCAGCAGGGACCAGGGACCCTATAGCAATCAGCCCCAGCATTTT

v_gene: TRBV3-1/TRBV3-2
abundance: -
d_gene: -
len: 14
j_gene: TRBJ1-1
CDR3aa: CASSQRNLNTEAFF
CDR3nt: TGTGCCAGCAGCCAGCGGAACCTGAACACTGAAGCTTTCTTT

v_gene: TRBV7-2
abundance: few
d_gene: -
len: 15
j_gene: TRBJ2-3
CDR3aa: CASRGKGYYADTQYF
CDR3nt: TGTGCCAGCCGGGGCAAGGGTTATTACGCAGATACGCAGTATTTT

v_gene: TRBV5-4
abundance: -
d_gene: -
len: 15
j_gene: TRBJ2-3
CDR3aa: CASSLVAGSADTQYF
CDR3nt: TGTGCCAGCAGCTTGGTGGCAGGGTCTGCAGATACGCAGTATTTT

v_gene: TRBV19
abundance: -
d_gene: -
len: 14
j_gene: TRBJ2-7
CDR3aa: CASSIVAGLGEQYF
CDR3nt: TGTGCCAGTAGTATTGTGGCAGGGTTGGGCGAGCAGTACTTC

v_gene: TRBV7-7
abundance: once
d_gene: -
len: 11
j_gene: TRBJ2-7
CDR3aa: CASSSRYEQYF
CDR3nt: TGTGCTAGCAGCTCCCGATACGAGCAGTACTTC

v_gene: TRBV11-3
abundance: -
d_gene: TRBD1
len: 17
j_gene: TRBJ2-5
CDR3aa: CASSFRSSGQGKETQYF
CDR3nt: TGTGCCAGCAGTTTTAGGTCCTCGGGACAGGGGAAAGAGACCCAGTACTTC

v_gene: TRBV11-1
abundance: -
d_gene: -
len: 15
j_gene: TRBJ2-2
CDR3aa: CASSSGNPSTGELFF
CDR3nt: TGTGCCAGCAGCTCGGGAAACCCGAGCACCGGGGAGCTGTTTTTT

v_gene: TRBV3-1/TRBV3-2
abundance: once
d_gene: -
len: 12
j_gene: TRBJ2-3
CDR3aa: CASSHSGDTQYF
CDR3nt: TGTGCCAGCAGCCATAGTGGGGATACGCAGTATTTT

v_gene: TRBV5-5
abundance: -
d_gene: -
len: 13
j_gene: TRBJ2-7
CDR3aa: CASSFTGSYEQYF
CDR3nt: TGTGCCAGCAGCTTTACTGGCTCCTACGAGCAGTACTTC

v_gene: TRBV5-1
abundance: -
d_gene: -
len: 14
j_gene: TRBJ2-3
CDR3aa: CASSSSQGPDTQYF
CDR3nt: TGCGCCAGCAGCTCCTCCCAGGGACCAGATACGCAGTATTTT

v_gene: TRBV5-1
abundance: -
d_gene: -
len: 14
j_gene: TRBJ1-6
CDR3aa: CASRTGTGDSPLHF
CDR3nt: TGCGCCAGTAGAACCGGGACCGGCGATTCACCCCTCCACTTT

v_gene: TRBV10-3
abundance: -
d_gene: -
len: 14
j_gene: TRBJ1-1
CDR3aa: CAISEPTENTEAFF
CDR3nt: TGTGCCATCAGTGAGCCGACGGAGAACACTGAAGCTTTCTTT

v_gene: TRBV3-1/TRBV3-2
abundance: -
d_gene: -
len: 18
j_gene: TRBJ2-3
CDR3aa: CASSQDGPLKGSTDTQYF
CDR3nt: TGTGCCAGCAGCCAAGATGGACCCCTGAAGGGGAGCACAGATACGCAGTATTTT

v_gene: TRBV18
abundance: -
d_gene: -
len: 16
j_gene: TRBJ1-6
CDR3aa: CASSPRWDAQFSPLHF
CDR3nt: TGTGCCAGCTCACCACGTTGGGACGCACAGTTTTCACCCCTCCACTTT

v_gene: TRBV15
abundance: once
d_gene: TRBD1
len: 13
j_gene: TRBJ2-7
CDR3aa: CATEGQGGYEQYF
CDR3nt: TGTGCCACCGAGGGACAGGGTGGATACGAGCAGTACTTC

v_gene: TRBV5-4
abundance: -
d_gene: TRBD2
len: 16
j_gene: TRBJ2-1
CDR3aa: CASRGLAGAPYNEQFF
CDR3nt: TGTGCCAGCAGGGGACTAGCGGGGGCCCCCTACAATGAGCAGTTCTTC

v_gene: TRBV3-1/TRBV3-2
abundance: few
d_gene: -
len: 14
j_gene: TRBJ2-7
CDR3aa: CASSQAARGYEQYF
CDR3nt: TGTGCCAGCAGCCAAGCCGCCAGGGGCTACGAGCAGTACTTC

v_gene: TRBV5-1
abundance: -
d_gene: TRBD2
len: 16
j_gene: TRBJ2-5
CDR3aa: CASSDTGLAGEETQYF
CDR3nt: TGCGCCAGCAGCGATACGGGACTAGCGGGAGAAGAGACCCAGTACTTC

v_gene: TRBV5-4
abundance: -
d_gene: -
len: 13
j_gene: TRBJ1-5
CDR3aa: CASSLDSNQPQHF
CDR3nt: TGTGCCAGCAGTTTGGACAGCAATCAGCCCCAGCATTTT

v_gene: TRBV2
abundance: once
d_gene: -
len: 14
j_gene: TRBJ2-3
CDR3aa: CASRGDRSTDTQYF
CDR3nt: TGTGCCAGCAGGGGGGACCGCAGCACAGATACGCAGTATTTT

v_gene: TRBV9
abundance: -
d_gene: TRBD2
len: 14
j_gene: TRBJ2-5
CDR3aa: CASSERTRLETQYF
CDR3nt: TGTGCCAGCAGCGAACGGACTAGATTGGAGACCCAGTACTTC

v_gene: TRBV23-1
abundance: -
d_gene: TRBD1
len: 13
j_gene: TRBJ1-2
CDR3aa: CASRGQGYYGYTF
CDR3nt: TGCGCCAGCAGGGGACAGGGGTACTATGGCTACACCTTC

v_gene: TRBV5-1
abundance: few
d_gene: TRBD1
len: 15
j_gene: TRBJ1-1
CDR3aa: CASSLSGTANTEAFF
CDR3nt: TGCGCCAGCAGCTTGTCCGGGACAGCGAACACTGAAGCTTTCTTT

v_gene: TRBV12-3/TRBV12-4
abundance: -
d_gene: TRBD1
len: 13
j_gene: TRBJ1-2
CDR3aa: CASSLGQNYGYTF
CDR3nt: TGTGCCAGCAGCCTGGGACAGAACTATGGCTACACCTTC

v_gene: TRBV6-6
abundance: -
d_gene: TRBD1
len: 14
j_gene: TRBJ1-3
CDR3aa: CASSSQGLGNTIYF
CDR3nt: TGTGCCAGCAGCTCACAGGGGCTCGGAAACACCATATATTTT

v_gene: TRBV10-2
abundance: once
d_gene: TRBD2
len: 14
j_gene: TRBJ2-1
CDR3aa: CASRLSGVDWGQFF
CDR3nt: TGCGCCAGCAGACTTAGCGGGGTAGACTGGGGGCAGTTCTTC

v_gene: TRBV29-1
abundance: -
d_gene: -
len: 15
j_gene: TRBJ1-3
CDR3aa: CSVSFDGGFGNTIYF
CDR3nt: TGCAGCGTCTCCTTTGATGGGGGCTTTGGAAACACCATATATTTT

v_gene: TRBV5-4
abundance: -
d_gene: -
len: 12
j_gene: TRBJ1-1
CDR3aa: CASKDPNTEAFF
CDR3nt: TGTGCCAGCAAGGACCCGAACACTGAAGCTTTCTTT

v_gene: TRBV6-5
abundance: -
d_gene: -
len: 15
j_gene: TRBJ1-2
CDR3aa: CASSYPGQPIYGYTF
CDR3nt: TGTGCCAGCAGTTATCCAGGACAGCCCATTTATGGCTACACCTTC

v_gene: TRBV18
abundance: -
d_gene: TRBD1
len: 15
j_gene: TRBJ1-2
CDR3aa: CASSPMMDREVGYTF
CDR3nt: TGTGCCAGCTCACCAATGATGGACAGGGAGGTTGGCTACACCTTC

v_gene: TRBV19
abundance: -
d_gene: TRBD2
len: 18
j_gene: TRBJ2-1
CDR3aa: CASSTPLTSGGAYNEQFF
CDR3nt: TGTGCCAGTAGTACCCCATTGACTAGCGGGGGGGCCTACAATGAGCAGTTCTTC

v_gene: TRBV7-9
abundance: -
d_gene: -
len: 14
j_gene: TRBJ2-7
CDR3aa: CASSSPDSSYEQYF
CDR3nt: TGTGCCAGCAGCTCTCCGGACTCTTCCTACGAGCAGTACTTC

v_gene: TRBV5-1
abundance: once
d_gene: -
len: 17
j_gene: TRBJ1-6
CDR3aa: CASSLAAGSSYNSPLHF
CDR3nt: TGCGCCAGCAGCTTGGCGGCCGGCAGCTCCTATAATTCACCCCTCCACTTT

v_gene: TRBV7-2
abundance: -
d_gene: -
len: 14
j_gene: TRBJ1-2
CDR3aa: CASSWGRTPYGYTF
CDR3nt: TGTGCCAGCAGCTGGGGGCGGACCCCCTATGGCTACACCTTC

v_gene: TRBV7-6
abundance: -
d_gene: -
len: 14
j_gene: TRBJ1-4
CDR3aa: CASSPGTANEKLFF
CDR3nt: TGTGCCAGCTCCCCCGGAACCGCTAATGAAAAACTGTTTTTT

v_gene: TRBV5-6
abundance: -
d_gene: TRBD1
len: 15
j_gene: TRBJ2-1
CDR3aa: CASSLGGGPYNEQFF
CDR3nt: TGTGCCAGCAGCTTGGGAGGGGGCCCCTACAATGAGCAGTTCTTC

v_gene: TRBV12-3/TRBV12-4
abundance: -
d_gene: -
len: 13
j_gene: TRBJ1-5
CDR3aa: CASSTTTLVPQHF
CDR3nt: TGTGCCAGCAGTACAACGACGCTGGTGCCCCAGCATTTT

v_gene: TRBV5-6
abundance: -
d_gene: -
len: 14
j_gene: TRBJ1-2
CDR3aa: CASSPGLGPLGYTF
CDR3nt: TGTGCCAGCAGCCCTGGCTTAGGCCCCTTAGGCTACACCTTC

v_gene: TRBV18
abundance: -
d_gene: TRBD1
len: 17
j_gene: TRBJ1-5
CDR3aa: CASSPRVGTGVNQPQHF
CDR3nt: TGTGCCAGCTCACCACGGGTAGGAACAGGGGTGAATCAGCCCCAGCATTTT

v_gene: TRBV5-1
abundance: -
d_gene: -
len: 17
j_gene: TRBJ1-4
CDR3aa: CASSFRGPVATNEKLFF
CDR3nt: TGCGCCAGCAGCTTCCGGGGACCAGTTGCAACTAATGAAAAACTGTTTTTT